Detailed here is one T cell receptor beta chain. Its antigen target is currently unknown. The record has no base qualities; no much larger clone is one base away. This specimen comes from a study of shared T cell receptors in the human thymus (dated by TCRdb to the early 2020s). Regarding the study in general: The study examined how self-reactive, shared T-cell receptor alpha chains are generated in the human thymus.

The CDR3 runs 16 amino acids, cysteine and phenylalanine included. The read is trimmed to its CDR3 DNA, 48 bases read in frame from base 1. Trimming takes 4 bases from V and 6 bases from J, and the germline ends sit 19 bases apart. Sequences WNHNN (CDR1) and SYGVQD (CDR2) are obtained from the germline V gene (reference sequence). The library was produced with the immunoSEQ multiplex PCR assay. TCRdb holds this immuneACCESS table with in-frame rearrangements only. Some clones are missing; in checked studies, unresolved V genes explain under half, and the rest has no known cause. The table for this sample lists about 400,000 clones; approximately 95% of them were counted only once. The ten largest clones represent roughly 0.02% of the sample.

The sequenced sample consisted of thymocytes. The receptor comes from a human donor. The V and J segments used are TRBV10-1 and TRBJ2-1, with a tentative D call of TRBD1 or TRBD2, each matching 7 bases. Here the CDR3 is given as CASSVTGAGVGNEQFF. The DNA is TGCGCCAGCAGTGTCACAGGGGCGGGGGTCGGCAATGAGCAGTTCTTC.